A single sample gave rise to the 5 T cell receptor beta chains below, sequenced in a study of T cells in Graves' hyperthyroidism and ophthalmopathy. RNA transcripts served as the template for amplifying TCR beta CDR3 regions. Initially, a first-round RT-PCR of the TCR CDR3 employed the HTBI primer set. TCRdb passed the multiplex PCR reads through MiXCR, listing each CDR3 protein once. The profile covers around 500,000 distinct CDR3 sequences, with about 16% appearing a single time and roughly 29% taken by the ten largest. Source material: blood. Receptors originate from a woman aged 25 to 45 with Graves' ophthalmopathy.

The chain couples TRBV24-1 to TRBJ2-7, with TRBD1 matching over 8 bases. CDR1 and CDR2 from the germline V gene are KGHDR and SFDVKD. V shed 4 bases, J shed 2 bases, and the junction held 3 bases outside the gene matches. The CDR3 length is 14 residues. CDR3 bases: TGTGCCACCAGTGAACCGACAGGGGCCTACGAGCAGTACTTC. Translation: CATSEPTGAYEQYF.

This clonotype was counted many times. CDR3 region: CASSGEYRGSDTQYF. The CDR3 DNA reads as TGTGCCAGCAGTGGAGAATACCGGGGGTCAGATACGCAGTATTTT. V and J are TRBV2 and TRBJ2-3; TRBD2 might be the D (6 bases). CDR1 and CDR2 from the germline V gene are SNHLY and FYNNEI. V was trimmed by 4 bases and J by 4 bases, leaving 15 bases between them. This CDR3 is 15 amino acids long. Drawing the rest from reference TRBV2 and TRBJ2-3, the complete variable domain is EPEVTQTPSHQVTQMGQEVILRCVPISNHLYFYWYRQILGQKVEFLVSFYNNEISEKSEIFDDQFSVERPDGSNFTLKIRSTKLEDSAMYFCASSGEYRGSDTQYFGPGTRLTVL.

This clonotype was counted only a few times. V gene TRBV28 combines with J gene TRBJ2-7; possibly TRBD1 or TRBD2 for D (5 bases each). Deletions cut 7 bases from V and 3 bases from J, with 13 bases between. Germline CDR1 is MDHEN and CDR2 is SYDVKM. The CDR3 totals 13 residues. This CDR3 reads CASTQGRRYEQYF. DNA for the CDR3: TGTGCCAGCACCCAGGGACGCCGCTACGAGCAGTACTTC.

This clonotype has ten or more counts. At one boundary the junction diverges from the germline segment, which might be a read error. The chain uses TRBV2 and TRBJ2-1; D not certain. Germline CDR1 is SNHLY and CDR2 is FYNNEI. This CDR3 has 14 amino acids. The CDR3 DNA reads TGTGCCAACAGTTCCCTGTTGCCGTACAATGAGCAGTTCTTC. Translation gives CANSSLLPYNEQFF.

This clonotype was counted only a few times. V gene TRBV7-3 combines with J gene TRBJ2-2; TRBD2 matches 8 bases. The CDR3 is 16 amino acids. From germline, CDR1 is SGHTA and CDR2 FQGTGA. The V and J ends lost 1 base and 5 bases, in that order; junction bases with no gene match: 6. CDR3: CASSLNPAGVTGELFF. Written as DNA, the CDR3 is TGTGCCAGCAGCTTAAACCCAGCGGGAGTGACCGGGGAGCTGTTTTTT.